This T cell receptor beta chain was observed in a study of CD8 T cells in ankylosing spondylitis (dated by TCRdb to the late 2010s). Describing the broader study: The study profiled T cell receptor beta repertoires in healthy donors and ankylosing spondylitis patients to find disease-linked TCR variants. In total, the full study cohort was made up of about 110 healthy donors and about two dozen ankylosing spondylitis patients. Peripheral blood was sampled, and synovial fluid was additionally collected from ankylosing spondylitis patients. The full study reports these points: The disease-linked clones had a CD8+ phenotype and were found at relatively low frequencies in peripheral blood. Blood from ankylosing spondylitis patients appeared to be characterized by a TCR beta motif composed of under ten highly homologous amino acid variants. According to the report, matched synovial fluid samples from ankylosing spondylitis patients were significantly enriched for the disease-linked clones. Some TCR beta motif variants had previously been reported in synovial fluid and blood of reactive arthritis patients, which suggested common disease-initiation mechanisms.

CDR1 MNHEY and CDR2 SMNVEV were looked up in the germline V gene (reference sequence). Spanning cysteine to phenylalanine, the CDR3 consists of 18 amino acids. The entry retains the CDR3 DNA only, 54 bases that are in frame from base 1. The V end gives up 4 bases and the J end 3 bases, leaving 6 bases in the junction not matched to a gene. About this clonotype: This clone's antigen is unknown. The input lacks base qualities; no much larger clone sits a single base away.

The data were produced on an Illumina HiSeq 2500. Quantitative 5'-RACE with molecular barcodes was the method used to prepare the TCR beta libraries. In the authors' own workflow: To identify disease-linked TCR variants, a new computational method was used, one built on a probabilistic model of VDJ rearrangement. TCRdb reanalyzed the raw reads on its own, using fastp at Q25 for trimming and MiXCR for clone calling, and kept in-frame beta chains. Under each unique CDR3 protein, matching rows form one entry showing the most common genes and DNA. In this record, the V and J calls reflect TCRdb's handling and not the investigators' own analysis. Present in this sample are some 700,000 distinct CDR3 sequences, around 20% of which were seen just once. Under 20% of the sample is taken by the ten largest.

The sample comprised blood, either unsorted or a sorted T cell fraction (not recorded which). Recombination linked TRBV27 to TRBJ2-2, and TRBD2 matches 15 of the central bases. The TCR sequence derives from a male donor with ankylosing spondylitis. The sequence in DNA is TGTGCCAGCAGTTCAAGGACTAGCGGGAGGGCCGACACCGGGGAGCTGTTTTTT. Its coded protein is CASSSRTSGRADTGELFF.